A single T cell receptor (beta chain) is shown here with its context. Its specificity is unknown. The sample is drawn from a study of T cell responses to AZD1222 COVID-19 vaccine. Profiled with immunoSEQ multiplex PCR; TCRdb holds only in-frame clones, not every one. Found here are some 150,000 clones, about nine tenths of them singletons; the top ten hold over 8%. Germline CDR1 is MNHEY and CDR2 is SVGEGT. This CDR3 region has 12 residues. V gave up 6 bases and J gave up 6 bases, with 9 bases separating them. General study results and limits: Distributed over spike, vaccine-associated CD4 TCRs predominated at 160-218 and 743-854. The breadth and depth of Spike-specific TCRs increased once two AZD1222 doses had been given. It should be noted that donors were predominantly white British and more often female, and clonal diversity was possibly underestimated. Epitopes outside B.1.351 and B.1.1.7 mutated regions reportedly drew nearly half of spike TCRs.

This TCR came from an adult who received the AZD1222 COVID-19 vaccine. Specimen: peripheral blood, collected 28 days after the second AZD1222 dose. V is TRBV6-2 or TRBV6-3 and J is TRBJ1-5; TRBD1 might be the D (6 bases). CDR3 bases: TGTGCCAGCAGCCGACAGGCTCAGCCCCAGCATTTT. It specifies CASSRQAQPQHF.